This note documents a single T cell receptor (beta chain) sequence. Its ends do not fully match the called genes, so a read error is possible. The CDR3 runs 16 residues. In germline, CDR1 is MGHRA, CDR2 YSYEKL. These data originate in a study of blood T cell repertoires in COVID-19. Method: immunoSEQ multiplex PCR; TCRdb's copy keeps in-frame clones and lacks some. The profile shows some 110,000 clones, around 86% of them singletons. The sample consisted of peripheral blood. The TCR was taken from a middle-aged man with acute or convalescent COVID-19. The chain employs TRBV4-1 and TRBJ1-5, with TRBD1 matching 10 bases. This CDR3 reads CASSPTTGTGATPRYF. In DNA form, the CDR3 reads TGCGCCAGCAGCCCCACAACCGGGACAGGGGCCACCCCACGTTATTTT.